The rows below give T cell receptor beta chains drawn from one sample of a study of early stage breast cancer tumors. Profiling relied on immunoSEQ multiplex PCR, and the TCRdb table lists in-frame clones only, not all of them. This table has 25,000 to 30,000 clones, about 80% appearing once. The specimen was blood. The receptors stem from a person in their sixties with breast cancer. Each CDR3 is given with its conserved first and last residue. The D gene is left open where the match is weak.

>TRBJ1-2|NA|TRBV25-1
CASSGPGAKEGYTF
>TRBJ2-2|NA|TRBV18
CASSPMQTSNTGELFF
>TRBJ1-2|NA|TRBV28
CASSYQGNSYTF
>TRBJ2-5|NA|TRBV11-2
CASSFGQTQYF
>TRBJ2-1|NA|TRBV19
CASSLREGPREQFF
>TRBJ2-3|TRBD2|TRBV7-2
CATKTSGGSTDTQYF
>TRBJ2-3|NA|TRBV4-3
CASSRAQGDTQYF
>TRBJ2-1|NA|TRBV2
CASHFAQGNEQFF
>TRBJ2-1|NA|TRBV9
CASSARSGNSEQFF
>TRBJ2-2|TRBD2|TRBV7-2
CASSFRTSGGPTGELFF
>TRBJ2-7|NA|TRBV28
CASSLGQPPVKYF
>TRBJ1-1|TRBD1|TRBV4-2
CASSQVGQGITEAFF
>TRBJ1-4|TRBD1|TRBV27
CASRTGTGVEKLFF
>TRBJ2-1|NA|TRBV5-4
CASSLVHYNEQFF
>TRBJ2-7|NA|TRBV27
CASSSTRAERLLEQYF
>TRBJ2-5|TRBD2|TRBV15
CATSREQAGMQETQYF
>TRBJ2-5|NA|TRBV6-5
CASSYSWSLQETQYF
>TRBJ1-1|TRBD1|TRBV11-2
CATRPGQGKATEAFF
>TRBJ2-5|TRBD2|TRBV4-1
CASSQEEVRGSGKETQYF
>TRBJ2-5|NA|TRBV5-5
CASSLALGETQYF
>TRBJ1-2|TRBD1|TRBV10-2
CASSDGDSYGYTF
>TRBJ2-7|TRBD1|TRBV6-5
CASSPSGQGYEQYF
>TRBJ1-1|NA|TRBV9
CASSVDGHRNTEAFF
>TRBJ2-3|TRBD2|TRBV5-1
CASRLAGSTDTQYF
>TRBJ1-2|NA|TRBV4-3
CASSQAYGENYGYTF
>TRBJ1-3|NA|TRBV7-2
CASSLAIGRVFGNTIYF
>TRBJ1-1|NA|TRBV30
CAWSSWGGRDTEAFF
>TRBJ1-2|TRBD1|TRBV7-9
CASSPGTDYGYTF
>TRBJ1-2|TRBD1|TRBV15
CATSSRTGQGYTF
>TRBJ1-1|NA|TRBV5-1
CASSLYSEKNTEAFF
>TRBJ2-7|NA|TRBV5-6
CASHSAYEQYF
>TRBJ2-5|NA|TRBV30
CAWSAEETQYF
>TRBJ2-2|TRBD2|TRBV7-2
CASSLVGGGSTGELFF
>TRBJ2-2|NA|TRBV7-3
CASSLAGFGELFF
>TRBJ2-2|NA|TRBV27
CASSLDPLRGSGELFF
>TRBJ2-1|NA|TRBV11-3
CASSSVGGLNNEQFF
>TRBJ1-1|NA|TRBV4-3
CASSQFVGQPEAFF
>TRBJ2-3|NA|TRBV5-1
CASSLVSLDTQYF
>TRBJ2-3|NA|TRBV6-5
CASRRQGTDTQYF
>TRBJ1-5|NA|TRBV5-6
CASSLGGGASNQPQHF
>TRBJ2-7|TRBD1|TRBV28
CASSLIDPPDRGTSYEQYF
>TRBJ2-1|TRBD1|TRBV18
CASSPIRQGFGEQFF
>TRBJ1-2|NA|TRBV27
CASSLWGGPYGYTF
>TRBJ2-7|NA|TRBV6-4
CASSDSSSGTYEQYF
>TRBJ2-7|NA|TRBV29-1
CSVYGQTYEQYF
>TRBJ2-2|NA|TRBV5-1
CASSLVQGNTGELFF
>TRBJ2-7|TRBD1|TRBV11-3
CASSLGQGIGYEQYF
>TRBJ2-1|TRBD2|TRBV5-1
CASSRQAGDYNEQFF
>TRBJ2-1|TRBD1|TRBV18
CASSPRTGKTYNEQFF
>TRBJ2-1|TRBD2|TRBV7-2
CASSLTSGAQGEQFF